This T cell receptor (beta chain) is drawn from a study of cytomegalovirus exposure and HLA in healthy donors. V shed 4 bases and J 3 bases; nucleotides not matched to a gene: 1. CDR1 and CDR2 (germline): WNHNN, SYGVQD (reference sequence). The CDR3 covers 15 residues. Researchers ran the PCR with 60 Vbeta and 13 Jbeta primers. The protocol was immunoSEQ multiplex PCR, while the TCRdb copy is restricted to in-frame clones and leaves out a portion. This sample carries around 200,000 clones, more than 85% of them seen once, and the ten largest clones take 1%. Sequenced sample: PBMCs. The chain joins TRBV10-1 to TRBJ2-7, with 15 bases lining up with TRBD2. The origin of this receptor is a woman aged 18-29 years in good health and CMV-seronegative. The CDR3 loop is CASSGGLAGGYEQYF. The CDR3 DNA reads as TGCGCCAGCAGTGGGGGACTAGCGGGAGGCTACGAGCAGTACTTC.